Reported below is one TCR beta chain. The CDR3 has 15 amino acids. The ends were cut back, 0 bases at V and 7 bases at J, with 16 bases in the middle. Looked up from germline, CDR1 is SQVTM and CDR2 is ANQGSEA. Per the study methods: Amplified reference gene primers provided the basis for estimating nucleated cell counts. TCRdb's table, derived via immunoSEQ multiplex PCR, lists solely in-frame clones and lacks some. The V and J calls and clone size are taken from that table; D and trimming were inferred from the DNA. The sample shows fewer than 250,000 clones, 80% of them seen only once. The data derive from a study of blood T cell repertoires in COVID-19.

This TCR was recovered from a man aged 55-75 years with acute or convalescent COVID-19. Sequences were obtained from peripheral blood. The rearrangement uses TRBV29-1 and TRBJ2-1; D is perhaps TRBD2 (6 bases). The CDR3 nucleotides are TGCAGCGTTGAAGATGGGGGGAGTGTAAGAAATGAGCAGTTCTTC. It codes for CSVEDGGSVRNEQFF.